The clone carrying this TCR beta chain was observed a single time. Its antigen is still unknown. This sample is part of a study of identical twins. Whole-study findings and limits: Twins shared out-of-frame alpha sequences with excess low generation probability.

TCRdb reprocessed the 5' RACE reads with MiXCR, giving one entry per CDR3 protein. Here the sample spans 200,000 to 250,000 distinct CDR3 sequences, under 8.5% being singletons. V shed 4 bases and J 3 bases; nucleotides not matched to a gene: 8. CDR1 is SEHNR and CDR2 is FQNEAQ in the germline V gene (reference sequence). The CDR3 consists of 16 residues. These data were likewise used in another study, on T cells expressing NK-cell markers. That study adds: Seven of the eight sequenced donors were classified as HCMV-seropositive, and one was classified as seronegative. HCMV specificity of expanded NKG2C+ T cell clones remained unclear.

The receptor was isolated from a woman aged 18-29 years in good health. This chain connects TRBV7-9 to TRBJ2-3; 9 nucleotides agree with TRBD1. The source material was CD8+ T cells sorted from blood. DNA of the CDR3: TGTGCCAGCAGCTCAGCCACAGGGGGCGAGACAGATACGCAGTATTTT. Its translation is CASSSATGGETDTQYF.